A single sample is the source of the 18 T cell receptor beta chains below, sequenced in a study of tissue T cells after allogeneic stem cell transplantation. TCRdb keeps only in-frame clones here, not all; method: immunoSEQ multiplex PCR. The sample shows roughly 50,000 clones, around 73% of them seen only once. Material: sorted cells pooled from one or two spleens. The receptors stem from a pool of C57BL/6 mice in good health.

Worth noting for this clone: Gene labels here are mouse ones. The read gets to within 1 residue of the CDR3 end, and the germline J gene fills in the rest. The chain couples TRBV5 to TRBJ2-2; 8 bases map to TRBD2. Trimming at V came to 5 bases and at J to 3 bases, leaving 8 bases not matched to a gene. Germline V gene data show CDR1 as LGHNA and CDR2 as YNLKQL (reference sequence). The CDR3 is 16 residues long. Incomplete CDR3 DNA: TGTGCCAGCAGCTCCCCGGGGGGGGCGTACACCGGGCAGCTCTAC. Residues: CASSSPGGAYTGQLY. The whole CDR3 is CASSSPGGAYTGQLYF.

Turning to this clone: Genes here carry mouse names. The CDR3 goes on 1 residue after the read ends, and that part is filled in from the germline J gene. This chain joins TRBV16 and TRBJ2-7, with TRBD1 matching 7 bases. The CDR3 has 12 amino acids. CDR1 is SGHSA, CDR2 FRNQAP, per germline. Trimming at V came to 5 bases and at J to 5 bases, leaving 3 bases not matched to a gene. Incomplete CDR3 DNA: TGTGCAAGCAGCCCTGACAGGGATGAACAGTAC. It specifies CASSPDRDEQY. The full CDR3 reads CASSPDRDEQYF.

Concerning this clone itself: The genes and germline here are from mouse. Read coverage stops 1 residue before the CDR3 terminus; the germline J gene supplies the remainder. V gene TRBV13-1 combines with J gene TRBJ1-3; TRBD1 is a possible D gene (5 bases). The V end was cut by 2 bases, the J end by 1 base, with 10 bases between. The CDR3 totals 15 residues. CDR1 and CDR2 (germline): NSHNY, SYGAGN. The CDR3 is CASSEPTASGNTLYF. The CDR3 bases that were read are TGTGCCAGCAGTGAGCCGACAGCGTCTGGAAATACGCTCTAT.

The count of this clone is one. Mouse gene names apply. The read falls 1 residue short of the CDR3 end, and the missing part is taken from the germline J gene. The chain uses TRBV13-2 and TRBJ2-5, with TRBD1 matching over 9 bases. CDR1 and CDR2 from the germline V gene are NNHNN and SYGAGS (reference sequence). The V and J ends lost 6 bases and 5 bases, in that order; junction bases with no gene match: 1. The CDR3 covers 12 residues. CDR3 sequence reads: CASAQGADTQYF. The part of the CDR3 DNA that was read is TGTGCCAGCGCACAGGGGGCAGACACCCAGTAC.

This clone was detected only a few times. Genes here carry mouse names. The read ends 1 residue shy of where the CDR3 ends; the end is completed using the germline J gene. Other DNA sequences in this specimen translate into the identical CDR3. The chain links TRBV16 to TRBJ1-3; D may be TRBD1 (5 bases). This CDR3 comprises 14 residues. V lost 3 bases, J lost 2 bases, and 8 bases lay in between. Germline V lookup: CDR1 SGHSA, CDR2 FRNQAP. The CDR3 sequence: CASSFQGAGNTLYF. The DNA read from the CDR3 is TGTGCAAGCAGCTTCCAGGGAGCTGGAAATACGCTCTAT.

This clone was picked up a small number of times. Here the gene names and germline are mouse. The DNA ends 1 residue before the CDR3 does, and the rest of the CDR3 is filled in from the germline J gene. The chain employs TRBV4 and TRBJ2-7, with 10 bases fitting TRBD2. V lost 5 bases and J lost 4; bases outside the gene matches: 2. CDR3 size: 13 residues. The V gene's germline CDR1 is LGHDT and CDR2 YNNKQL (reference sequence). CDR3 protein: CASSQTGGYEQYF. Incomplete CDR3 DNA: TGTGCCAGCAGCCAGACTGGGGGGTATGAACAGTAC.

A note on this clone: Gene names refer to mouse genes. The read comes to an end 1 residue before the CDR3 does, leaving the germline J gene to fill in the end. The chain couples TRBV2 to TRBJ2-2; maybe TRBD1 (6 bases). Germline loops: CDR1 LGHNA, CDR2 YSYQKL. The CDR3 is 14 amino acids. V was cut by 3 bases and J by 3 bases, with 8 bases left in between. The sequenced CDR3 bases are TGTGCCAGCAGCCATGCAGGGGACACCGGGCAGCTCTAC. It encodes CASSHAGDTGQLY. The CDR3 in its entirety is CASSHAGDTGQLYF.

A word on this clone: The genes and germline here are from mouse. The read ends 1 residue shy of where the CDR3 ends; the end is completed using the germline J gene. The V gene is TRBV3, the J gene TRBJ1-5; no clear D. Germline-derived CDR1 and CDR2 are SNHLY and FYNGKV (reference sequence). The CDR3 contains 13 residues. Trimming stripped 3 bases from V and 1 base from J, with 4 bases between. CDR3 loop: CASSLANNQAPLF. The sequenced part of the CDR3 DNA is TGTGCCAGCAGCTTGGCAAACAACCAGGCTCCGCTT.

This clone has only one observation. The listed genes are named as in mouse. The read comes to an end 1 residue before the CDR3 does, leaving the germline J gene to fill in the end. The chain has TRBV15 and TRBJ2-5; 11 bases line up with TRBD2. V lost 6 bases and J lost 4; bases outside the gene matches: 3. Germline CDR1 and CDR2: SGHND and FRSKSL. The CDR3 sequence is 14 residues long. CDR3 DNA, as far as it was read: TGTGCCAGCAGAACGGGACTGGGGGAAGACACCCAGTAC. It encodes CASRTGLGEDTQY. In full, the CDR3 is CASRTGLGEDTQYF.

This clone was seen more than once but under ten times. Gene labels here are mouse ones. This CDR3 is CASSDGTYYEQYF. Partial CDR3 DNA: TGTGCCAGCAGCGACGGGACATATTATGAACAGTAC. V is TRBV3 and J is TRBJ2-7, with D possibly being TRBD1 (6 bases). The CDR3 extends 1 residue past the end of the read, so its final part is completed from the germline J gene. This CDR3 is 13 amino acids long. V lost 5 bases and J 4 bases, leaving 12 bases between the germline ends. Germline V lookup: CDR1 SNHLY, CDR2 FYNGKV (reference sequence).

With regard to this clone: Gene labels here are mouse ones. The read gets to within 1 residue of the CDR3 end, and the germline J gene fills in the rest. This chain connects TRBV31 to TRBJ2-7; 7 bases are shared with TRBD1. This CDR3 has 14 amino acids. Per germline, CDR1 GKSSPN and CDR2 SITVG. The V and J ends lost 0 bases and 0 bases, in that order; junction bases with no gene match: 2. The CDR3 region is CAWSLRGSSYEQYF. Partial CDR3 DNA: TGTGCCTGGAGTCTCAGGGGGAGCTCCTATGAACAGTAC.

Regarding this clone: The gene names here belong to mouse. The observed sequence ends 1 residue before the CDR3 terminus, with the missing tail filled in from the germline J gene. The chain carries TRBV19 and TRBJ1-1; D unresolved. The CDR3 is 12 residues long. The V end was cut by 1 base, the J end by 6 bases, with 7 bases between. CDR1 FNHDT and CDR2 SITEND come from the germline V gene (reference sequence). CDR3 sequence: CASSIRGPEVFF. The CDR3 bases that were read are TGTGCCAGCAGTATAAGAGGGCCAGAAGTCTTC.

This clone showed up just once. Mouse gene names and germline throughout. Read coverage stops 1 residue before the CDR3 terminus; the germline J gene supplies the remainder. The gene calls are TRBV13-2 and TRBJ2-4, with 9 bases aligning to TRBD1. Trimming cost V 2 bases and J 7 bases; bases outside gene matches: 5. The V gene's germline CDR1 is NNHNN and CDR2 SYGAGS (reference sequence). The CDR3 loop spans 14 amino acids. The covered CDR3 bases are TGTGCCAGCGGTGACCACAGGGGGCAGGACACCTTGTAC. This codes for CASGDHRGQDTLY. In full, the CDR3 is CASGDHRGQDTLYF.

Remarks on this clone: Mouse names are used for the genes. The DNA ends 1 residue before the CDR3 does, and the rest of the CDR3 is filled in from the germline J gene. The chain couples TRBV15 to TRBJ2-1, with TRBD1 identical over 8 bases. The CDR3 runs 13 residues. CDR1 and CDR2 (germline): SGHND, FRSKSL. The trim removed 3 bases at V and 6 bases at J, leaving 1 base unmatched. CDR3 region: CASSFQGAAEQFF. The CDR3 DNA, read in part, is TGTGCCAGCAGTTTTCAGGGGGCTGCTGAGCAGTTC.

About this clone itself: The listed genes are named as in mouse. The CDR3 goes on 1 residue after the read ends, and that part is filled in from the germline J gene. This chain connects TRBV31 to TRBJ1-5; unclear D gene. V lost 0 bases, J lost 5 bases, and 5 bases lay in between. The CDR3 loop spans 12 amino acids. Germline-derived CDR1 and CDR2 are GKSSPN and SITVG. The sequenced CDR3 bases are TGTGCCTGGAGTCTAGGAGACCAGGCTCCGCTT. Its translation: CAWSLGDQAPL. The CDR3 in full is CAWSLGDQAPLF.

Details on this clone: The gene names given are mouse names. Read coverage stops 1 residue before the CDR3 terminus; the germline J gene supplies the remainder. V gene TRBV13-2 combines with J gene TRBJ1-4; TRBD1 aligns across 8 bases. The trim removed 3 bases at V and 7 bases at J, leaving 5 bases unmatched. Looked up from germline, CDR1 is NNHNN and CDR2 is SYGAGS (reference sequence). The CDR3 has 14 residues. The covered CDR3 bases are TGTGCCAGCGGTGGACAGGGGTTCGGCGAAAGATTATTT. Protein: CASGGQGFGERLF. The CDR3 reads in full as CASGGQGFGERLFF.

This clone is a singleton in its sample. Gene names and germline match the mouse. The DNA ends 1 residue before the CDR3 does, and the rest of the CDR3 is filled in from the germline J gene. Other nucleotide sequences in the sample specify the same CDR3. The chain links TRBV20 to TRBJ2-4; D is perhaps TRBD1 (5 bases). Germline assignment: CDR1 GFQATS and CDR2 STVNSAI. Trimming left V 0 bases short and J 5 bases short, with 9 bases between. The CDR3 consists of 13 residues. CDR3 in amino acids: CGARDQGRNTLYF. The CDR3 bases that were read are TGTGGTGCTAGGGACCAGGGAAGAAACACCTTGTAC.

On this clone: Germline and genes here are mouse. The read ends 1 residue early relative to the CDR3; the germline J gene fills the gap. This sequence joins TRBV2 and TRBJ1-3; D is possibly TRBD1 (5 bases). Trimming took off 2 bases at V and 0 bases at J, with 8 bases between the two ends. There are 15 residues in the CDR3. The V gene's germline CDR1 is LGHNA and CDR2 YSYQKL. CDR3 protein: CASSQPQGSGNTLYF. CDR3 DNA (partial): TGTGCCAGCAGCCAACCTCAGGGTTCTGGAAATACGCTCTAT.